The TCR beta chain under discussion was sequenced for a study of healthy donors' naive CD4 and CD8 T cells. Study details: TCR alpha primers covered all functional IMGT alpha gene variants.

Naive CD4+ cells were sorted as CD4+CD8-CD45RO-CD45RA+; naive CD8+ as CD8+CD4-CD45RA+CD27bright. Study-wide points: CDR3 charge plus V and J genes appeared to account for about an eighth of CD4/CD8 variance.

A linear amplification protocol produced the TCR libraries from 500 ng of total RNA. As handled by the study authors: Sequencing covered 65,000 to 100,000 rearranged alpha-chain transcripts across several healthy donors. TCRdb reprocessed the reads via MiXCR and lists one record per CDR3 protein. These V and J calls are TCRdb output, not the study's own analysis. Here the sample spans 200,000 or so distinct CDR3 sequences, under 85% being singletons. Regarding this clonotype: Its cognate antigen is unknown. The junction and the germline gene differ at one end; a read error may be behind it.

This clonotype was obtained from a pool of human donors in good health; the sample pools cells from several healthy donors. Material: naive CD4+ and CD8+ T cells sorted from blood, pooled from several donors.

The CDR3 spells CATSGEGNEQFF. CDR3 in DNA: TGTGCCACCAGCGGAGAGGGGAATGAGCAGTTCTTC. The V call is TRBV15, the J call TRBJ2-1; D tentatively fits TRBD1 or TRBD2 (5 bases each). CDR1 and CDR2 (germline): LNHNV, YYDKDF (reference sequence). The CDR3 runs 12 residues.